These T cell receptor beta chains were read from a single sample in a study of T cell responses to AZD1222 COVID-19 vaccine. Clones were read by immunoSEQ multiplex PCR, and TCRdb kept only the in-frame ones, dropping some. In the table there are about 130,000 clones, about 90% of which are singletons. The material sequenced was peripheral blood, taken on day 0 of AZD1222 vaccination. Source of these receptors: an adult in good health. CDR3s include the opening cysteine and the closing phenylalanine or tryptophan. The size entry is marked missing in some rows and otherwise reads once, few, many or a size class.

size | J | V | CDR3
. | TRBJ1-2 | TRBV29-1 | CSAGRGTRPGNYGYTF
. | TRBJ2-7 | TRBV9 | CASSVGVTYEQYF
. | TRBJ2-2 | TRBV9 | CASNEGQRNTGELFF
. | TRBJ2-5 | TRBV19 | CASSIGQGPPGTQYF
. | TRBJ1-2 | TRBV30 | CAWSASGGYTF
. | TRBJ1-2 | TRBV2 | CASSESLSRRMEFTNYGYTF
. | TRBJ2-5 | TRBV7-2 | CASSASRGQGRETQYF
once | TRBJ1-5 | TRBV3-1/TRBV3-2 | CASSQDSGDSNQPQHF
. | TRBJ2-3 | TRBV13 | CASSLGLASTDTQYF
. | TRBJ1-2 | TRBV5-1 | CASSPPQGGLGYTF
. | TRBJ2-7 | TRBV4-2 | CASSQSLAGGPYEQYF
. | TRBJ2-2 | TRBV5-1 | CASSPGKGTGELFF
. | TRBJ1-2 | TRBV30 | CAWSILGANGYTF
. | TRBJ2-7 | TRBV2 | CASSDRASYEQYF
. | TRBJ2-1 | TRBV23-1 | CARAQIYRGREQFF
. | TRBJ2-2 | TRBV11-2 | CASSLGSGTGELFF
. | TRBJ2-3 | TRBV29-1 | CSVEGRYTDTQYF
. | TRBJ1-2 | TRBV2 | CASSGPSGGYGYTF
. | TRBJ1-5 | TRBV7-8 | CASSQYDTGLTSNQPQHF
few | TRBJ1-1 | TRBV2 | CASSGGRGGTEAFF
. | TRBJ2-5 | TRBV6-2/TRBV6-3 | CASSYGGAGSETQYF
. | TRBJ2-6 | TRBV6-1 | CASSEPLLASVLTF
. | TRBJ2-5 | TRBV29-1 | CSVEYGAGQNSQETQYF
. | TRBJ2-5 | TRBV9 | CASSVGSGGETQYF